This T cell receptor (beta chain) came from a study of regulatory T cells in long-lasting Graves disease. The CDR3 has 14 amino acids. The germline V gene encodes CDR1 DFQATT and CDR2 SNEGSKA (reference sequence). The ends lost 3 bases at V and 1 base at J; junction bases unmatched: 3. Time point: newly diagnosed GD, antithyroid drugs for less than 3 months. With RNA extracted from PBMCs as input, the TCR library was made. This clonotype was observed at least ten times. The TCR beta library used iRepertoire HTBI primers with Arm-PCR amplification of CDR3. TCRdb used MiXCR to reprocess the multiplex PCR reads, holding one entry per CDR3 protein. The table includes about 540,000 distinct CDR3 sequences, approximately 13% detected once. These sequences were also reported in another study, on T cells in Graves' hyperthyroidism and ophthalmopathy.

The source material was peripheral blood mononuclear cells (PBMCs), sampled at new diagnosis, from a patient treated with antithyroid drugs. The chain recombines TRBV20-1 with TRBJ1-5; 7 bases match TRBD1. The TCR was taken from a man aged 25-45 years with Graves disease. CDR3 DNA sequence: TGCAGTGCTAGTACAGGGGACAGCAATCAGCCCCAGCATTTT. This translates into CSASTGDSNQPQHF.